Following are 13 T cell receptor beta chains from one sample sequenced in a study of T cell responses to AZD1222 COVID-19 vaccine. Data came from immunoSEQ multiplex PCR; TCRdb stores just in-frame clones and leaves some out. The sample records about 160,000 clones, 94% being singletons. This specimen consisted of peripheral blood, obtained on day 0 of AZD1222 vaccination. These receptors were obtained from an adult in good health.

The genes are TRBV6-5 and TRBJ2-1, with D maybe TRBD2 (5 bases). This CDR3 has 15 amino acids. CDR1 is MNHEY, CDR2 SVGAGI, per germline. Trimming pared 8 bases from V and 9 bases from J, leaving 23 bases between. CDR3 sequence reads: CASEPGVSFIREQFF. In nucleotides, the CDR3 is TGTGCCAGCGAACCCGGGGTATCCTTTATTCGTGAGCAGTTCTTC.

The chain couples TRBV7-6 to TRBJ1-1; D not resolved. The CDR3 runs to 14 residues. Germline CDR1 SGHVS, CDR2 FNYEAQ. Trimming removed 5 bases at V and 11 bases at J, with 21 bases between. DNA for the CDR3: TGTGCCAGCAGCCCCGCCGGTCGGTCCTTTGACGCTTTCTTT. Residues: CASSPAGRSFDAFF.

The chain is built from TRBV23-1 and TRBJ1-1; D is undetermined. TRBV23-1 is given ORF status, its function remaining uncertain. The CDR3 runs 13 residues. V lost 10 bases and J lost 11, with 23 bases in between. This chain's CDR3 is CATPWDEGDGAFF. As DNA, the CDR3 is TGCGCCACCCCATGGGATGAGGGCGACGGGGCTTTCTTT.

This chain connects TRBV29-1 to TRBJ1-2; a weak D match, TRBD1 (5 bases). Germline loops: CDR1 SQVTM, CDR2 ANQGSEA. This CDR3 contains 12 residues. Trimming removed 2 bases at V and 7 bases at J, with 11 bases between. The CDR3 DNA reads TGCAGCGTTGAACAGGGTTACGGTGGCTACACCTTC. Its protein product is CSVEQGYGGYTF. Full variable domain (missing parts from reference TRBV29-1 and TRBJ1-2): SAVISQKPSRDICQRGTSLTIQCQVDSQVTMMFWYRQQPGQSLTLIATANQGSEATYESGFVIDKFPISRPNLTFSTLTVSNMSPEDSSIYLCSVEQGYGGYTFGSGTRLTVV.

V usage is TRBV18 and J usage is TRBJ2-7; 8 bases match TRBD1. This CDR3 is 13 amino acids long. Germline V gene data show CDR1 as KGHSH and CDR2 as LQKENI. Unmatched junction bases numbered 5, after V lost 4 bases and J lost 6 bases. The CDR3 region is CASSQGQGGEQYV. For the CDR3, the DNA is TGTGCCAGCTCACAAGGACAGGGTGGCGAGCAGTACGTC.

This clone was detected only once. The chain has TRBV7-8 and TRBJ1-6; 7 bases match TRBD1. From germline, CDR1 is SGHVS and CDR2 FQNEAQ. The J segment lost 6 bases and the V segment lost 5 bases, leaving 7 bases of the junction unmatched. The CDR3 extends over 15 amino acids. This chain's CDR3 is CASSPRQGSNSPLHF. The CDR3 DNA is TGTGCCAGCAGCCCTAGACAGGGAAGTAATTCACCCCTCCACTTT.

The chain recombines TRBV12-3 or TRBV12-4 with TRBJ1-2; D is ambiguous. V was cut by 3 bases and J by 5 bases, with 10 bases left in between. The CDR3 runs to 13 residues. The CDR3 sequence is CASSLVAGYGYTF. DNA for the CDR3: TGTGCCAGCAGTTTGGTTGCGGGATATGGCTACACCTTC.

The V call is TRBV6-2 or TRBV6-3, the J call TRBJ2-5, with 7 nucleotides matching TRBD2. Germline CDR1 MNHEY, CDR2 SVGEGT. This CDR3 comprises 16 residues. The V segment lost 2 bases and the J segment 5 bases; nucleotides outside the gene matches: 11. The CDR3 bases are TGTGCCAGCAGTTACCTCGGGGCGGGAGCAGGTGAGACCCAGTACTTC. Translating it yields CASSYLGAGAGETQYF.

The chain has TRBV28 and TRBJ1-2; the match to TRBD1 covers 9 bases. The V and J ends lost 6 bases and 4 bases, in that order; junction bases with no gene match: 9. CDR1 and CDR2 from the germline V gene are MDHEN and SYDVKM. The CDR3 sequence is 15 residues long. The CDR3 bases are TGTGCCAGCAGAACACAGGGACAGGGCCCCTATGGCTACACCTTC. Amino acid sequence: CASRTQGQGPYGYTF.

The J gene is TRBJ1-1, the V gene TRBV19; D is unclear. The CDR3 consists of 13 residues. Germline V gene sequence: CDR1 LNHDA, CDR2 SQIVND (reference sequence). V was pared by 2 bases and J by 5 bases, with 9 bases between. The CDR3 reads CASSISRGTEAFF. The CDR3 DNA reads TGTGCCAGTAGTATATCTCGCGGTACTGAAGCTTTCTTT.

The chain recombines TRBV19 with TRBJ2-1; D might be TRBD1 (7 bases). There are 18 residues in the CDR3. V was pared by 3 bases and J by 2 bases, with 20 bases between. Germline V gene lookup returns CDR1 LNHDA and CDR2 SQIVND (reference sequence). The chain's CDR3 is CASSIGGGPRVPYNEQFF. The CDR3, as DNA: TGTGCCAGTAGTATTGGAGGGGGCCCAAGGGTCCCCTACAATGAGCAGTTCTTC.

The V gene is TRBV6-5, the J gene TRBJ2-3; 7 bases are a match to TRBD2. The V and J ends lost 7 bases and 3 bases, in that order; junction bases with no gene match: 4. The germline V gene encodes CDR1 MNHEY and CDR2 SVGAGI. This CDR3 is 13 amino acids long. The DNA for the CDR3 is TGTGCCAGCAAGAGGGAGGGTACAGATACGCAGTATTTT. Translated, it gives CASKREGTDTQYF.

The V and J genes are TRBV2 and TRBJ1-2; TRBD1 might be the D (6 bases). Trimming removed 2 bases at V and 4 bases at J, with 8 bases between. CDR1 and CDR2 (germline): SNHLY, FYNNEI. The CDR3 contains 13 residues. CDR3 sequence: CASSEKGGYGYTF. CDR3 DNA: TGTGCCAGCAGTGAAAAGGGGGGCTATGGCTACACCTTC.